Each of the 18 T cell receptor beta chains below was sequenced from the same sample in a study of cytomegalovirus exposure and HLA in healthy donors. The PCR ran on 60 Vbeta and 13 Jbeta primers. TCRdb's table, derived via immunoSEQ multiplex PCR, lists solely in-frame clones and lacks some. The sample has about 130,000 clones, 75% to 85% seen once. Sequencing input: PBMCs. The receptors were gathered from a woman in her forties in good health and CMV-seronegative.

This clone was detected only a few times. The chain combines TRBV15 with TRBJ1-2, with a tentative D call TRBD1 (5 bases). The germline gives CDR1 LNHNV, CDR2 YYDKDF (reference sequence). The CDR3 is 16 amino acids. V lost 0 bases and J lost 0, with 11 bases in between. The CDR3 is CATSRDRGSPNYGYTF. The CDR3 DNA reads as TGTGCCACCAGCAGAGATAGGGGTTCCCCTAACTATGGCTACACCTTC.

This clone was found a few times. The rearrangement links TRBV5-1 to TRBJ2-7; no clear D gene. Germline values: CDR1 SGHRS, CDR2 YFSETQ. The CDR3 sequence is 13 residues long. V was shortened by 7 bases and J by 2 bases, with 13 bases between the two germline ends. The CDR3 DNA follows: TGCGCCAGCTCGAATAAACGCGCCTACGAGCAGTACTTC. This translates into CASSNKRAYEQYF. Together with reference TRBV5-1 and TRBJ2-7, the CDR3 gives the full variable domain: KAGVTQTPRYLIKTRGQQVTLSCSPISGHRSVSWYQQTPGQGLQFLFEYFSETQRNKGNFPGRFSGRQFSNSRSEMNVSTLELGDSALYLCASSNKRAYEQYFGPGTRLTVT.

The V and J genes are TRBV5-1 and TRBJ2-1; 9 nucleotides agree with TRBD2. CDR1 and CDR2 (germline): SGHRS, YFSETQ. This CDR3 region has 15 residues. The junction had 7 bases not matched to a gene; V was cut back by 5 bases and J by 4 bases. The CDR3 DNA reads TGCGCCAGCAGTCTTACTAGCGGGCAGTACAATGAGCAGTTCTTC. Protein sequence: CASSLTSGQYNEQFF.

The chain joins TRBV7-8 to TRBJ2-1; D call uncertain. V dropped 2 bases and J dropped 7 bases, with 6 bases sitting between them. CDR3 length equals 12 residues. The germline V gene encodes CDR1 SGHVS and CDR2 FQNEAQ. The DNA for the CDR3 is TGTGCCAGCAGCTTAACTGAGAATGAGCAGTTCTTC. As protein: CASSLTENEQFF.

The V call is TRBV6-5, the J call TRBJ1-2; no reliable D call. The germline gives CDR1 MNHEY, CDR2 SVGAGI. The V and J ends lost 0 bases and 4 bases respectively, with 6 bases between them. The CDR3 has 13 amino acids. In DNA form, the CDR3 reads TGTGCCAGCAGTTACTCCGTATCCTATGGCTACACCTTC. Protein sequence: CASSYSVSYGYTF.

The chain uses TRBV10-2 and TRBJ2-7, with unresolved D. Germline V gene sequence: CDR1 WSHSY, CDR2 SAAADI. Trimming pared 10 bases from V and 2 bases from J, leaving 12 bases between. The CDR3 covers 12 residues. The CDR3, as DNA: TGCGCCATCCTGACGGAGACCTACGAGCAGTACTTC. Protein: CAILTETYEQYF.

This clone came up a few times. The genes are TRBV18 and TRBJ2-3, with D tentatively TRBD1 (5 bases). Trimming took 4 bases from V and 5 from J, leaving 13 bases between them. Germline V gene lookup returns CDR1 KGHSH and CDR2 LQKENI. The CDR3 runs to 14 residues. CDR3 in DNA: TGTGCCAGCTCACTAGGGGCATCGGGAGATACGCAGTATTTT. Translated: CASSLGASGDTQYF.

The genes are TRBV2 and TRBJ2-3, with 9 bases fitting TRBD2. CDR3 length equals 15 residues. In germline, CDR1 is SNHLY, CDR2 FYNNEI. Trimming removed 7 bases from V and 6 bases from J; junction bases left unmatched: 11. CDR3 DNA: TGTGCCAGCACCCTGCGCGCGGGGGGGCCTGATACGCAGTATTTT. The encoded protein is CASTLRAGGPDTQYF.

This clone was seen once. The V and J genes are TRBV5-6 and TRBJ1-6; 9 bases are a match to TRBD1. Germline trimming cut 3 bases from V and 6 bases from J; bases unmatched to any gene: 7. The CDR3 sequence is 16 residues long. Germline CDR1 is SGHDT and CDR2 is YYEEEE. CDR3 loop: CASSSLGTGSNSPLHF. DNA for the CDR3: TGTGCCAGCAGCTCCCTAGGGACAGGGTCTAATTCACCCCTCCACTTT.

V is TRBV5-1 and J is TRBJ1-1; D unresolved. V gave up 4 bases and J gave up 0 bases, with 10 bases separating them. Germline V gives CDR1 SGHRS, CDR2 YFSETQ. CDR3 length: 14 amino acids. The CDR3 DNA follows: TGCGCCAGCAGCCCCGACGGGGTGAACACTGAAGCTTTCTTT. Translation: CASSPDGVNTEAFF.

The genes are TRBV6-5 and TRBJ1-1; no clear D. Trimming removed 0 bases at V and 1 base at J, with 6 bases between. The CDR3 is made up of 14 amino acids. Germline values: CDR1 MNHEY, CDR2 SVGAGI. The CDR3 nucleotides read TGTGCCAGCAGTTACTCTTACAGGAACACTGAAGCTTTCTTT. Translating gives CASSYSYRNTEAFF.

The chain recombines TRBV7-6 with TRBJ2-7; TRBD1 matches 10 bases. CDR3 length equals 16 residues. CDR1 SGHVS and CDR2 FNYEAQ come from the germline V gene. V dropped 2 bases and J dropped 5; count of bases not matched to a gene: 9. The CDR3 loop is CASSLFGTGAVHEQYF. The CDR3 DNA sequence: TGTGCCAGCAGCTTATTCGGGACAGGGGCTGTCCACGAGCAGTACTTC.

The chain couples TRBV4-3 to TRBJ1-1; 9 bases match TRBD1. Germline V gene lookup returns CDR1 LGHNA and CDR2 YSLEER. This CDR3 is built from 17 residues. The J segment lost 4 bases and the V segment lost 2 bases, leaving 11 bases of the junction unmatched. The CDR3 region has the DNA TGCGCCAGCAGCCAACAACCGGGACAGGGCCGGGGCACTGAAGCTTTCTTT. It translates to CASSQQPGQGRGTEAFF.

This clone has only a few counts. It is likely a read error, because the conserved phenylalanine at the end of the CDR3 is missing. The limits of the CDR3 on the DNA are not certain, so only TCRdb's listed CDR3 is given. The chain joins TRBV7-5 to TRBJ1-5; the table's D call TRBD1 went unverified against the DNA. TRBV7-5 is given as a pseudogene. The CDR3 region is 10 residues in length, termini included. The CDR3 spells CARSSGTGPE.

The V call is TRBV28, the J call TRBJ1-1; D not certain. Germline CDR1 MDHEN, CDR2 SYDVKM. The CDR3 consists of 14 residues. The V end lost 3 bases, the J end lost 1 base, and 9 bases lay between the germline ends. The CDR3 nucleotides read TGTGCCAGCAGTTTCGGGGATCGGAACACTGAAGCTTTCTTT. Residues: CASSFGDRNTEAFF.

The chain couples TRBV29-1 to TRBJ1-6, with 10 bases that match TRBD1. The junction had 1 base not matched to a gene; V was cut back by 4 bases and J by 7 bases. Germline-derived CDR1 and CDR2 are SQVTM and ANQGSEA. The CDR3 is made up of 13 amino acids. The CDR3 loop is CSVGGQGNSPLHF. For the CDR3, the DNA is TGCAGCGTTGGGGGACAGGGGAATTCACCCCTCCACTTT. The full variable domain, with the rest looked up from reference TRBV29-1 and TRBJ1-6, is SAVISQKPSRDICQRGTSLTIQCQVDSQVTMMFWYRQQPGQSLTLIATANQGSEATYESGFVIDKFPISRPNLTFSTLTVSNMSPEDSSIYLCSVGGQGNSPLHFGNGTRLTVT.

The chain has TRBV7-8 and TRBJ2-5; D possibly corresponds to TRBD1 (6 bases). The V and J ends lost 5 bases and 5 bases respectively, with 12 bases between them. The CDR3 covers 13 residues. In germline, CDR1 is SGHVS, CDR2 FQNEAQ. This CDR3 reads CASSRTGQETQYF. The CDR3 DNA is TGTGCCAGCAGCCGAACAGGGCAGGAGACCCAGTACTTC.

J is TRBJ1-3 and V is TRBV4-3; the D gene is possibly TRBD1 (5 bases). The CDR3 has 13 residues. V was shortened by 5 bases and J by 3 bases, with 8 bases between the two germline ends. The germline V gene encodes CDR1 LGHNA and CDR2 YSLEER. CDR3 loop: CASSTGVGNTIYF. For the CDR3, the DNA is TGCGCCAGCAGCACAGGCGTTGGAAACACCATATATTTT.